This section outlines one TCR beta chain sequence together with its context. Its binding antigen is unknown. Base qualities were left out, and no much larger clone turns up one base away. These data originate in a study of blood T cell repertoires in COVID-19 (TCRdb year 2020). In terms of the full investigation: Collaborator samples came from the United States, Italy and Spain and covered acute and convalescent phases of COVID-19. The material from the prospective study consisted of cDNA or gDNA derived from T cells, B-cell-depleted T cells, or PBMCs. Deeply sampled blood TCRbeta repertoires from subjects exposed to, actively infected with, or recovered from COVID-19 were included in the dataset. The repertoires were made available in a free public database intended to serve as a resource for research on the immune response to SARS-CoV-2. The samples were drawn from two sources: the first 160 participants of the ongoing ImmuneRACE study, and about 1,300 subjects contributed by 6 global collaborators. Sample metadata almost always included a de-identified subject ID, COVID-19 status, age in years and sex. Where available, HLA class I and class II types were taken from metadata supplied by the sample provider and were not determined by assay-based typing. Paper-wide results and their limitations: Clinical and demographic metadata were provided uncurated, with the amount varying by source and participant.

Whole blood was collected in K2EDTA tubes by collaborating institutions according to the institutions' own protocols. For TCRbeta analysis, collaborators shipped samples in one of three forms: frozen whole blood, isolated PBMCs, or DNA extracted from either of those sample types. V is reduced by 5 bases and J by 2 bases, leaving a spacing of 12 bases between them. Reading the germline V gene gives CDR1 SNHLY and CDR2 FYNNEI. There are 14 amino acids in the CDR3, from cysteine to phenylalanine inclusive. Solely the CDR3 DNA is kept, with 42 bases framed from the first base. TCRbeta CDR3 regions were amplified from genomic DNA using the immunoSEQ Assay, a bias-controlled multiplex PCR. The authors processed their data as follows. Nucleated cell counts per sample were estimated from amplification of reference gene primers within the assay. To quantify the absolute abundance of each unique TCRbeta CDR3 rearrangement, sequence reads were collapsed and filtered. For each sample, productive Simpson clonality was calculated as the square root of Simpson's diversity index across productive rearrangements. TCRdb carries this immuneACCESS record with in-frame sequences only. Its versions omit some clonotypes, under half of them owing to an unresolved V gene in the studies checked, with the rest unexplained. The D gene and trimming were derived from the DNA, and the V and J assignments and clone size from that table. The sample table contains roughly 150,000 clones; only one count was recorded for around 83% of them. More than 7.5% of the sample belongs to the ten largest clones.

The clonotype originates from a woman aged 50 to 60 with acute or convalescent COVID-19. The chain is made from TRBV2 and TRBJ1-1; a tentative D match to TRBD1 spans 6 bases. What was sequenced was peripheral blood. CDR3 sequence: CASSPGTRNTEAFF. The nucleotide sequence reads as follows: TGTGCCAGCAGTCCCGGGACACGAAACACTGAAGCTTTCTTT.